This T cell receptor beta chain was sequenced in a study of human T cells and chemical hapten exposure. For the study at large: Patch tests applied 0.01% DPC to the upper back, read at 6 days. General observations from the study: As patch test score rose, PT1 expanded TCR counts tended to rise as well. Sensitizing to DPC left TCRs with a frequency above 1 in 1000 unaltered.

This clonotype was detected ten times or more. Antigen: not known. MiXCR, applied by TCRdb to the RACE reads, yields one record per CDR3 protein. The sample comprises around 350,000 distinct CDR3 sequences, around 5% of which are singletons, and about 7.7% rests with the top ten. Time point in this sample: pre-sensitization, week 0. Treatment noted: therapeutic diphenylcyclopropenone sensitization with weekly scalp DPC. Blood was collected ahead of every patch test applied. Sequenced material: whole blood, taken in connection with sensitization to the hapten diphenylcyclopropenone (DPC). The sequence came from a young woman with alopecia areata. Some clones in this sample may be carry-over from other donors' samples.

CDR3 protein: CATSRAPSTVPGYTF. Here the CDR3 DNA reads TGTGCCACCAGCAGAGCCCCGTCGACAGTCCCTGGCTACACCTTC. The chain has TRBV15 and TRBJ1-2, with TRBD1 as a possible D gene (5 bases). The CDR3 totals 15 residues. The germline CDR1 and CDR2 sequences are LNHNV and YYDKDF (reference sequence). Deletions cut 1 base from V and 7 bases from J, with 16 bases between.